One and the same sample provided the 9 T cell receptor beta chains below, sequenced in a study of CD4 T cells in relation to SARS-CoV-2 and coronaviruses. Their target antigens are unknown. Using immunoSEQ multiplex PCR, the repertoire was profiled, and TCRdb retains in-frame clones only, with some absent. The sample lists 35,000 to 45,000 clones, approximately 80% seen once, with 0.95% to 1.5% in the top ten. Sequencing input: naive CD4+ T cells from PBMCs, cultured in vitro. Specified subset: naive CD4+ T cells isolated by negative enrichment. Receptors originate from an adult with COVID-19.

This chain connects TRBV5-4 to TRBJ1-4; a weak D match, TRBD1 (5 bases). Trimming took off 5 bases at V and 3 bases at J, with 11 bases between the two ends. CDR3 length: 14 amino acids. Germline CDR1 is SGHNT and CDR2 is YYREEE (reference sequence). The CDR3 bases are TGTGCCAGCAGTCTAACAGGTGCTAATGAAAAACTGTTTTTT. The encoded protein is CASSLTGANEKLFF.

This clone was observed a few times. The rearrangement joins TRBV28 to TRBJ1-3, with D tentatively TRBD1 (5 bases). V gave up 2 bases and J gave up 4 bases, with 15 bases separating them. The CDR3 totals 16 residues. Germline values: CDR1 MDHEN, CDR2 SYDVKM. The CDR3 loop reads CASSLRRGEGGNTIYF. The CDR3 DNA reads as TGTGCCAGCAGTTTACGACGGGGGGAGGGAGGAAACACCATATATTTT.

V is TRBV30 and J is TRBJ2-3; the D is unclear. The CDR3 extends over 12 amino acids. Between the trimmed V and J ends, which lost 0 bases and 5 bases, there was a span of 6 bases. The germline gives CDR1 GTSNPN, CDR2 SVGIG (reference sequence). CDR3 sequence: CAWSVLRDTQYF. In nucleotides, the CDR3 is TGTGCCTGGAGTGTATTGCGAGATACGCAGTATTTT.

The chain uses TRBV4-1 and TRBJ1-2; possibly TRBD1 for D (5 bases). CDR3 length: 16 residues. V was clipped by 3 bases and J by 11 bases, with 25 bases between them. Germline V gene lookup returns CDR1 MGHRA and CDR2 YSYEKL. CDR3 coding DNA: TGCGCCAGCAGCCAGGATGAAGGGGTGCTTCGAATGCGGTACACCTTC. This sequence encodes CASSQDEGVLRMRYTF.

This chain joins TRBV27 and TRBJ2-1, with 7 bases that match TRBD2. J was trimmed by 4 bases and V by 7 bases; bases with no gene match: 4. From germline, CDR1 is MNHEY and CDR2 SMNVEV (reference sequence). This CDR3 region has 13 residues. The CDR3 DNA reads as TGTGCCAGCACCAGCGGGGCGTACAATGAGCAGTTCTTC. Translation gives CASTSGAYNEQFF.

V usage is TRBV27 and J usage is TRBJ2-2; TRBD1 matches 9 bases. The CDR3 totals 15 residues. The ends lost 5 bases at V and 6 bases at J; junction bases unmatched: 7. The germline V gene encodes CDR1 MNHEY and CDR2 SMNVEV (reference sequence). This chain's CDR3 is CASSPDRGGPGELFF. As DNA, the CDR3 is TGTGCCAGCAGTCCGGACAGGGGAGGTCCCGGGGAGCTGTTTTTT.

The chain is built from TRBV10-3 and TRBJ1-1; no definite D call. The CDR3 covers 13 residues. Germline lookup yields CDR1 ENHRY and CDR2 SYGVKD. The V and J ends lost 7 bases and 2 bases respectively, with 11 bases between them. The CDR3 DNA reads TGTGCCATCAACGGCGGCGTCAACACTGAAGCTTTCTTT. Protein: CAINGGVNTEAFF.

The CDR3 DNA is TGTGCCAGCAGGGGGGGAGAGACCCAGTACTTC. Its translation is CASRGGETQYF. The rearrangement joins TRBV25-1 to TRBJ2-5, with D possibly being TRBD2 (6 bases). Germline V lookup: CDR1 MGHDK, CDR2 SYGVNS. This CDR3 spans 11 amino acids. With 6 bases removed from V and 4 bases from J, the gap between germline ends came to 6 bases.

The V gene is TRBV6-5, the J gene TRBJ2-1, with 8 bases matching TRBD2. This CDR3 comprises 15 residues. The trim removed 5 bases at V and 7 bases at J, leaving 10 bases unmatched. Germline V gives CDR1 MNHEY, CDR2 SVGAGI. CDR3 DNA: TGTGCCAGCAGTCGACCGGGACTAGATTATAATGAGCAGTTCTTC. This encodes CASSRPGLDYNEQFF.